Presented here are 32 T cell receptor beta chains from one specimen sequenced in a study of vaccination effects on CD4 cells after COVID-19. ViraFEST assay sequencing came after antigen-specific CD4+ T cells were expanded with viral peptide pools. Cultured cells yielded isolated CD4+ T cells after 10 days. PCR showed that the person got SARS-CoV-2 infection at some point between March and December 2020. This table comes from immunoSEQ multiplex PCR, and its TCRdb copy is limited to in-frame clones, with some not included. Altogether roughly 17,000 clones are present, approximately 74% being singletons, with the ten largest covering roughly 15%. Which antigens these TCRs recognize remains unknown. This specimen consisted of CD4+ T cells from PBMCs cultured with SARS-CoV-2 spike peptides, obtained before COVID-19 vaccination. The source of these receptors is a human donor who had a prior SARS-CoV-2 infection.

V gene TRBV28 combines with J gene TRBJ2-5, with 8 nucleotides matching TRBD2. Trimming removed 6 bases from V and 0 bases from J; junction bases left unmatched: 6. The CDR3 loop spans 15 amino acids. The germline gives CDR1 MDHEN, CDR2 SYDVKM. In DNA form, the CDR3 reads TGTGCCAGCAGCCCGAGCGGGAGATACCAAGAGACCCAGTACTTC. Translating it yields CASSPSGRYQETQYF. The full variable domain, in which reference TRBV28 and TRBJ2-5 provide the parts outside the CDR3, is DVKVTQSSRYLVKRTGEKVFLECVQDMDHENMFWYRQDPGLGLRLIYFSYDVKMKEKGDIPEGYSVSREKKERFSLILESASTNQTSMYLCASSPSGRYQETQYFGPGTRLLVL.

The table lists this clone with a count of one. V and J are TRBV4-2 and TRBJ2-7, with D unresolved. There are 14 residues in the CDR3. Germline V gene lookup returns CDR1 LGHNA and CDR2 YNFKEQ. Deletions cut 0 bases from V and 4 bases from J, with 10 bases between. Here the CDR3 reads CASSQDLYSYEQYF. CDR3 nucleotides: TGTGCCAGCAGCCAAGATCTTTATTCATACGAGCAGTACTTC.

The V call is TRBV9, the J call TRBJ1-1; 8 bases line up with TRBD1. V was pared by 4 bases and J by 4 bases, with 6 bases of the junction left unmatched. The germline gives CDR1 SGDLS, CDR2 YYNGEE. This CDR3 region has 14 residues. In DNA form, the CDR3 reads TGTGCCAGCAGCCCCCGTACAGGGGGCACTGAAGCTTTCTTT. This translates into CASSPRTGGTEAFF.

The chain joins TRBV5-6 to TRBJ2-5; D ambiguous. The CDR3 is 17 amino acids. V lost 0 bases and J lost 5, with 20 bases in between. The germline V gene encodes CDR1 SGHDT and CDR2 YYEEEE. CDR3 nucleotide sequence: TGTGCCAGCAGCTTGGCCGCATATAGTTGGGCAATCGAGACCCAGTACTTC. It encodes CASSLAAYSWAIETQYF.

The chain is built from TRBV2 and TRBJ1-5; D unclear. Between the trimmed V and J ends, which lost 5 bases and 4 bases, there was a span of 9 bases. The germline V gene has CDR1 SNHLY and CDR2 FYNNEI. The CDR3 loop spans 13 amino acids. The chain's CDR3 is CASSNWANQPQHF. The DNA of the CDR3 is TGTGCCAGCAGTAATTGGGCAAATCAGCCCCAGCATTTT. Filled out from reference TRBV2 and TRBJ1-5, the complete variable domain reads EPEVTQTPSHQVTQMGQEVILRCVPISNHLYFYWYRQILGQKVEFLVSFYNNEISEKSEIFDDQFSVERPDGSNFTLKIRSTKLEDSAMYFCASSNWANQPQHFGDGTRLSIL.

The chain has TRBV5-1 and TRBJ2-3, with D possibly being TRBD2 (5 bases). This CDR3 is 17 amino acids long. V lost 2 bases to trimming and J lost 2 bases, with 18 bases between them. The germline V gene encodes CDR1 SGHRS and CDR2 YFSETQ. The CDR3 region is CASSLAADPSFTDTQYF. CDR3 DNA: TGCGCCAGCAGCTTAGCAGCGGACCCGTCTTTCACAGATACGCAGTATTTT. The entire variable domain, with the rest obtained from reference TRBV5-1 and TRBJ2-3, is as follows: KAGVTQTPRYLIKTRGQQVTLSCSPISGHRSVSWYQQTPGQGLQFLFEYFSETQRNKGNFPGRFSGRQFSNSRSEMNVSTLELGDSALYLCASSLAADPSFTDTQYFGPGTRLTVL.

The rearrangement joins TRBV11-2 to TRBJ2-3; D is unclear. The CDR3 is made up of 15 amino acids. Germline V gene data show CDR1 as SGHAT and CDR2 as FQNNGV. V gave up 0 bases and J gave up 2 bases, with 9 bases separating them. The CDR3 is CASSLEAYYTDTQYF. The CDR3 DNA follows: TGTGCCAGCAGCTTAGAAGCGTATTACACAGATACGCAGTATTTT. The variable domain in full, completed from reference TRBV11-2 and TRBJ2-3, reads EAGVAQSPRYKIIEKRQSVAFWCNPISGHATLYWYQQILGQGPKLLIQFQNNGVVDDSQLPKDRFSAERLKGVDSTLKIQPAKLEDSAVYLCASSLEAYYTDTQYFGPGTRLTVL.

The CDR3 nucleotides are TGCAGCGTGAAGACAATTATAGCGGGAGCGACCGGGGAGCTGTTTTTT. This sequence encodes CSVKTIIAGATGELFF. This chain joins TRBV29-1 and TRBJ2-2, with 9 bases lining up with TRBD2. V shed 6 bases and J 5 bases; nucleotides not matched to a gene: 13. CDR3 length: 16 amino acids. The V gene's germline CDR1 is SQVTM and CDR2 ANQGSEA.

The chain's CDR3 is CASTPLPRGESLEQYF. The CDR3 bases are TGTGCCAGCACCCCATTGCCCCGAGGGGAAAGTTTGGAGCAGTACTTC. The chain combines TRBV2 with TRBJ2-7; D assignment may be TRBD1 or TRBD2 (5 bases each). V lost 7 bases to trimming and J lost 7 bases, with 26 bases between them. Germline V lookup: CDR1 SNHLY, CDR2 FYNNEI. CDR3 length equals 16 residues.

There are a few counts of this clone. The CDR3 coding sequence is TGCGCCAGCAGCCAACTTACAGGGGAGGTCGGGGAGCTGTTTTTT. Translated, it gives CASSQLTGEVGELFF. This chain joins TRBV5-1 and TRBJ2-2; D may be TRBD1 (7 bases). V lost 4 bases and J lost 7, with 17 bases in between. There are 15 residues in the CDR3. Looked up from germline, CDR1 is SGHRS and CDR2 is YFSETQ.

The rearrangement links TRBV11-2 to TRBJ1-1, with D possibly being TRBD1 (6 bases). Trimming removed 5 bases from V and 7 bases from J, with 11 bases in between. This CDR3 is 12 amino acids long. Germline lookup yields CDR1 SGHAT and CDR2 FQNNGV. Here the CDR3 DNA reads TGTGCCAGCAGCCCAGACAGGAGTGAAGCTTTCTTT. It is translated as CASSPDRSEAFF.

The chain recombines TRBV18 with TRBJ2-3; maybe TRBD1 (5 bases). Germline CDR1 KGHSH, CDR2 LQKENI. This CDR3 is 13 amino acids long. V lost 2 bases and J 2 bases, leaving 5 bases between the germline ends. The CDR3 DNA sequence: TGTGCCAGCTCACCAGGGGCCACAGATACGCAGTATTTT. This translates into CASSPGATDTQYF.

This clone was counted between two and nine times. The chain has TRBV10-3 and TRBJ2-2, with a tentative D call TRBD1 (5 bases). The CDR3 is made up of 14 amino acids. V was clipped by 6 bases and J by 4 bases, with 12 bases between them. Germline values: CDR1 ENHRY, CDR2 SYGVKD. The CDR3 nucleotides read TGTGCCATCAGAGGGGCCCTCGGCACCGGGGAGCTGTTTTTT. Translating it yields CAIRGALGTGELFF.

The chain carries TRBV3-1 (or the pseudogene TRBV3-2) and TRBJ1-1; D gene ambiguous. In germline, CDR1 is LGHDT, CDR2 YNNKEL (reference sequence). With 5 bases removed from V and 5 bases from J, the gap between germline ends came to 15 bases. This CDR3 has 14 amino acids. The CDR3 nucleotides read TGTGCCAGCAGCTTAAATTTCGGCGGGACTGAAGCTTTCTTT. This gives the protein CASSLNFGGTEAFF.

V gene TRBV6-2 or TRBV6-3 combines with J gene TRBJ2-3, with 10 bases matching TRBD2. J lost 0 bases, V lost 4 bases, and 13 bases had no gene match. Looked up from germline, CDR1 is MNHEY and CDR2 is SVGEGT. The CDR3 length is 19 residues. In DNA form, the CDR3 reads TGTGCCAGCAGTTCGGCTAGCGGGAGAAGAGGGGCTAGCACAGATACGCAGTATTTT. Its translation: CASSSASGRRGASTDTQYF.

The DNA for the CDR3 is TGTGCCAGCAGCTTGTTTGGACAGGGTTATGGCTACACCTTC. Its translation is CASSLFGQGYGYTF. The gene calls are TRBV5-6 and TRBJ1-2, with 8 bases fitting TRBD1. There are 14 residues in the CDR3. After removal of 1 base from V and 5 bases from J, the junction contained 4 bases not matched to a gene. Germline lookup yields CDR1 SGHDT and CDR2 YYEEEE.

This rearrangement joins TRBV19 to TRBJ2-3; 11 bases agree with TRBD2. The trim removed 6 bases at V and 0 bases at J, leaving 11 bases unmatched. This CDR3 comprises 18 residues. Germline V gives CDR1 LNHDA, CDR2 SQIVND (reference sequence). Here the CDR3 DNA reads TGTGCCAGTAGAGGACTAGCGGGCATAGCATCTAGCACAGATACGCAGTATTTT. This gives the protein CASRGLAGIASSTDTQYF.

The rearrangement links TRBV2 to TRBJ1-5; D remains unclear. CDR3 length: 14 amino acids. Germline V gene data show CDR1 as SNHLY and CDR2 as FYNNEI. V shed 7 bases and J shed 0 bases, with 10 bases lying between them. The CDR3 nucleotides read TGTGCCAGCAATTACGACAATAGCAATCAGCCCCAGCATTTT. Translated, it gives CASNYDNSNQPQHF.

The V gene is TRBV3-1 (or the pseudogene TRBV3-2), the J gene TRBJ1-2, with D tentatively TRBD1 (5 bases). CDR1 LGHDT and CDR2 YNNKEL come from the germline V gene (reference sequence). CDR3 length equals 16 residues. With 1 base removed from V and 7 bases from J, the gap between germline ends came to 19 bases. CDR3: CASSQGSGVRGSGYTF. In DNA, the CDR3 is TGTGCCAGCAGCCAAGGGTCGGGGGTCCGGGGTTCTGGCTACACCTTC.

V gene TRBV7-2 combines with J gene TRBJ1-2; D might be TRBD1 (6 bases). The germline gives CDR1 SGHTA, CDR2 FQGNSA. The CDR3 covers 18 residues. V was trimmed by 5 bases and J by 0 bases, leaving 22 bases between them. The CDR3: CASSTQLGPTGTNYGYTF. The CDR3 DNA sequence: TGTGCCAGCAGCACGCAATTGGGCCCGACAGGAACTAACTATGGCTACACCTTC.

The CDR3 DNA reads as TGTGCCAGCAGCTTAGCGGGGGGGGAAACAGATACGCAGTATTTT. Its protein product is CASSLAGGETDTQYF. This chain joins TRBV7-2 and TRBJ2-3; 7 bases are a match to TRBD2. After removal of 0 bases from V and 3 bases from J, the junction contained 3 bases not matched to a gene. Looked up from germline, CDR1 is SGHTA and CDR2 is FQGNSA. This CDR3 has 15 amino acids.

A single count supports this clone. The V and J genes are TRBV5-1 and TRBJ2-5; tentatively, D is TRBD2 (5 bases). The germline V gene has CDR1 SGHRS and CDR2 YFSETQ. The V end was cut by 0 bases, the J end by 5 bases, with 17 bases between. This CDR3 region has 16 residues. CDR3 DNA: TGCGCCAGCAGCTTGGTCGGGATTCGGGGAAGCGAGACCCAGTACTTC. As protein: CASSLVGIRGSETQYF.

This clone was counted only a few times. CDR3 sequence: CASSWSGTAGTSGIYEQYF. The CDR3 DNA reads as TGCGCCAGCAGTTGGAGCGGGACGGCCGGGACTAGCGGAATTTACGAGCAGTACTTC. The chain combines TRBV5-1 with TRBJ2-7; 11 nucleotides align to TRBD2. CDR1 and CDR2 from the germline V gene are SGHRS and YFSETQ. The CDR3 covers 19 residues. Losses at the gene ends were 5 bases for V and 4 bases for J; bases not matched to a gene: 20.

V gene TRBV15 combines with J gene TRBJ2-1; no reliable D call. CDR1 LNHNV and CDR2 YYDKDF come from the germline V gene (reference sequence). Trimming took 0 bases from V and 5 from J, leaving 11 bases between them. The CDR3 is 15 amino acids. The CDR3 protein is CATSRDTRSNNEQFF. For the CDR3, the DNA is TGTGCCACCAGCAGAGATACTCGGTCTAACAATGAGCAGTTCTTC.

The chain uses TRBV6-5 and TRBJ2-1; no clear D gene. The germline V gene has CDR1 MNHEY and CDR2 SVGAGI. The CDR3 spans 16 residues. Deletions cut 4 bases from V and 3 bases from J, with 16 bases between. DNA for the CDR3: TGTGCCAGCAGTTTCGGCCCGGCAGCCTACTACAATGAGCAGTTCTTC. Its translation: CASSFGPAAYYNEQFF.

The chain uses TRBV7-2 and TRBJ2-1; 11 bases fit TRBD2. The V gene end was trimmed by 1 base and the J gene end by 11 bases; junction bases not matched to a gene: 13. Looked up from germline, CDR1 is SGHTA and CDR2 is FQGNSA. CDR3 length: 17 residues. CDR3 in DNA: TGTGCCAGCAGCTTAGATGGCCTACTAGCGGGAGCCGGGAAGCAGTTCTTC. Its translation: CASSLDGLLAGAGKQFF.

This clone was seen more than once but under ten times. J is TRBJ2-7 and V is TRBV5-4; no definite D call. The CDR3 length is 13 residues. The V gene lost 4 bases and the J gene lost 2 bases, with 10 bases spanning the gap. CDR1 and CDR2 (germline): SGHNT, YYREEE (reference sequence). CDR3 coding DNA: TGTGCCAGCAGCCTAGACATGACCTACGAGCAGTACTTC. This gives the protein CASSLDMTYEQYF.

V and J are TRBV18 and TRBJ2-2; 10 bases line up with TRBD1. This CDR3 contains 15 residues. CDR1 KGHSH and CDR2 LQKENI come from the germline V gene. Trimming at V came to 2 bases and at J to 5 bases, leaving 2 bases not matched to a gene. CDR3 nucleotide sequence: TGTGCCAGCTCACCAGGGACAGGGGCAACCGGGGAGCTGTTTTTT. Translating gives CASSPGTGATGELFF.

The V gene is TRBV19, the J gene TRBJ2-2; 7 nucleotides agree with TRBD1. The germline V gene encodes CDR1 LNHDA and CDR2 SQIVND (reference sequence). This CDR3 region has 19 residues. Germline trimming cut 6 bases from V and 4 bases from J; bases unmatched to any gene: 20. CDR3 bases: TGTGCCAGTAGCAGTATACGTCTTCGGCACAGGGGTGGCACCGGGGAGCTGTTTTTT. This sequence encodes CASSSIRLRHRGGTGELFF. The entire variable domain, with the rest obtained from reference TRBV19 and TRBJ2-2, is as follows: DGGITQSPKYLFRKEGQNVTLSCEQNLNHDAMYWYRQDPGQGLRLIYYSQIVNDFQKGDIAEGYSVSREKKESFPLTVTSAQKNPTAFYLCASSSIRLRHRGGTGELFFGEGSRLTVL.

This rearrangement joins TRBV9 to TRBJ2-7; 9 bases fit TRBD1. Trimming took 3 bases from V and 5 from J; bases not matched to a gene: 9. Looked up from germline, CDR1 is SGDLS and CDR2 is YYNGEE. The length of the CDR3 is 15 residues. The CDR3 is CASSETGQGFNEQYF. Written as DNA, the CDR3 is TGTGCCAGCAGCGAAACGGGACAGGGCTTTAACGAGCAGTACTTC.

This clone was observed a single time. The chain couples TRBV5-6 to TRBJ1-4; TRBD1 agrees at 7 bases. The CDR3 is made up of 14 amino acids. Germline CDR1 reads SGHDT; CDR2 reads YYEEEE. V gave up 4 bases and J gave up 8 bases; unmatched junction bases: 8. The CDR3 loop reads CASSRGQSGEKLFF. CDR3 coding DNA: TGTGCCAGCAGCAGGGGGCAGTCGGGCGAAAAACTGTTTTTT.

V is TRBV7-9 and J is TRBJ2-7; 11 positions agree with TRBD2. The CDR3 totals 16 residues. The J segment lost 4 bases and the V segment lost 5 bases, leaving 10 bases of the junction unmatched. Germline assignment: CDR1 SEHNR and CDR2 FQNEAQ (reference sequence). CDR3 loop: CASSRLLAGGSYEQYF. DNA of the CDR3: TGTGCCAGCAGCCGCCTGCTAGCGGGAGGTTCGTACGAGCAGTACTTC.